One and the same sample provided the 20 T cell receptor beta chains below, sequenced in a study of cytomegalovirus exposure and HLA in healthy donors. PCR primers comprised 60 Vbeta and 13 Jbeta primers. Sequencing used immunoSEQ multiplex PCR; TCRdb keeps in-frame clones, though not all of them. The table has around 130,000 clones, over 70% seen once; the top ten hold 2.9%. Material: PBMCs. Receptors originate from a middle-aged woman in good health and CMV-seropositive.

V is TRBV20-1 and J is TRBJ2-7; D might be TRBD1 (5 bases). Germline V gene sequence: CDR1 DFQATT, CDR2 SNEGSKA (reference sequence). The CDR3 length is 11 residues. V dropped 6 bases and J dropped 2 bases, with 8 bases sitting between them. This CDR3 is CSADKAYEQYF. The CDR3 region has the DNA TGCAGTGCGGACAAGGCCTACGAGCAGTACTTC.

This clone has just one count. For the CDR3, the DNA is TGTGCCAGCAGCCAAGAAGCGTTTGTTGTAAGGAGTAGCACAGATACGCAGTATTTT. Amino acid sequence: CASSQEAFVVRSSTDTQYF. The chain couples TRBV4-2 to TRBJ2-3; unclear D gene. The CDR3 is 19 residues long. CDR1 LGHNA and CDR2 YNFKEQ come from the germline V gene. V lost 0 bases and J 0 bases, leaving 19 bases between the germline ends.

This rearrangement joins TRBV7-9 to TRBJ2-7, with 9 bases lining up with TRBD2. V was clipped by 4 bases and J by 6 bases; unmatched bases: 4. The CDR3 is 13 residues long. CDR1 is SEHNR and CDR2 is FQNEAQ in the germline V gene (reference sequence). The CDR3 region is CASSSAGGREQYF. CDR3 nucleotides: TGTGCCAGCAGCTCAGCGGGAGGTCGCGAGCAGTACTTC.

The CDR3 sequence: CASSYTGGRAEAFF. As DNA, the CDR3 is TGTGCCAGCAGCTATACAGGGGGTCGTGCTGAAGCTTTCTTT. The chain carries TRBV6-5 and TRBJ1-1; 8 positions match TRBD1. This CDR3 spans 14 amino acids. CDR1 MNHEY and CDR2 SVGAGI come from the germline V gene. V dropped 6 bases and J dropped 6; count of bases not matched to a gene: 9.

This rearrangement joins TRBV27 to TRBJ2-7; a possible D gene is TRBD1 (5 bases). CDR1 and CDR2 from the germline V gene are MNHEY and SMNVEV (reference sequence). CDR3 length: 14 amino acids. Deletions cut 6 bases from V and 3 bases from J, with 15 bases between. The CDR3 DNA is TGTGCCAGCAGGGGATGGGGCGGCAACTACGAGCAGTACTTC. Translated, it gives CASRGWGGNYEQYF.

The rearrangement joins TRBV15 to TRBJ2-5; the D gene is possibly TRBD2 (6 bases). CDR3 size: 14 residues. V lost 2 bases and J 5 bases, leaving 12 bases between the germline ends. Looked up from germline, CDR1 is LNHNV and CDR2 is YYDKDF (reference sequence). CDR3 region: CATSRPGAIETQYF. The DNA of the CDR3 is TGTGCCACCAGCAGACCGGGAGCTATCGAGACCCAGTACTTC.

The CDR3 sequence is CASSPPGQGLSPLHF. The CDR3 bases are TGTGCCAGCAGCCCTCCGGGACAGGGTCTTTCACCCCTCCACTTT. The rearrangement links TRBV7-9 to TRBJ1-6, with 9 positions matching TRBD1. The CDR3 runs 15 residues. The V gene's germline CDR1 is SEHNR and CDR2 FQNEAQ (reference sequence). With V trimmed by 5 bases and J by 9 bases, 8 bases remained unmatched.

The J gene is TRBJ1-2, the V gene TRBV25-1; a weak D match, TRBD1 (5 bases). CDR3 length: 15 residues. Trimming took 1 base from V and 4 from J, leaving 13 bases between them. CDR1 and CDR2 (germline): MGHDK, SYGVNS. The CDR3 is CASSELGTGSYGYTF. DNA of the CDR3: TGTGCCAGCAGTGAATTGGGTACAGGCTCCTATGGCTACACCTTC.

The chain is built from TRBV30 and TRBJ1-2; 7 bases are shared with TRBD1. Trimming took 0 bases from V and 6 from J; bases not matched to a gene: 7. This CDR3 spans 14 amino acids. The germline V gene encodes CDR1 GTSNPN and CDR2 SVGIG (reference sequence). The CDR3 nucleotides are TGTGCCTGGAGTGTACTAGGGGGCGCGGATGGCTACACCTTC. Its translation is CAWSVLGGADGYTF. Variable domain in full (rest from reference TRBV30 and TRBJ1-2): SQTIHQWPATLVQPVGSPLSLECTVEGTSNPNLYWYRQAAGRGLQLLFYSVGIGQISSEVPQNLSASRPQDRQFILSSKKLLLSDSGFYLCAWSVLGGADGYTFGSGTRLTVV.

This clone turned up a few times. This chain joins TRBV7-2 and TRBJ1-1, with TRBD1 matching 12 bases. Germline V gene data show CDR1 as SGHTA and CDR2 as FQGNSA. The CDR3 totals 19 residues. V was clipped by 6 bases and J by 1 base; unmatched bases: 15. CDR3 region: CASRKTGGQGASGNTEAFF. The CDR3 bases are TGTGCCAGCAGAAAAACCGGGGGACAGGGGGCCTCCGGGAACACTGAAGCTTTCTTT.

The rearrangement joins TRBV9 to TRBJ2-7; 10 bases are a match to TRBD1. Germline-derived CDR1 and CDR2 are SGDLS and YYNGEE. The J segment lost 3 bases and the V segment lost 3 bases, leaving 12 bases of the junction unmatched. This CDR3 comprises 17 residues. The chain's CDR3 is CASSALPGGQGSYEQYF. Here the CDR3 DNA reads TGTGCCAGCAGCGCCCTTCCCGGGGGACAGGGGAGCTACGAGCAGTACTTC.

This clone was recorded a few times. CDR3 sequence: CASQTGGLGNQPQHF. The CDR3 DNA follows: TGTGCCAGCCAAACAGGGGGCTTAGGCAATCAGCCCCAGCATTTT. This rearrangement joins TRBV6-5 to TRBJ1-5, with TRBD1 identical over 9 bases. Trimming cost V 8 bases and J 2 bases; bases outside gene matches: 7. CDR1 is MNHEY and CDR2 is SVGAGI in the germline V gene. The CDR3 spans 15 residues.

The chain uses TRBV5-6 and TRBJ2-7; 9 positions agree with TRBD1. The CDR3 covers 16 residues. The J segment lost 5 bases and the V segment lost 4 bases, leaving 13 bases of the junction unmatched. The germline V gene has CDR1 SGHDT and CDR2 YYEEEE. This chain's CDR3 is CASSEPGQGFQNEQYF. CDR3 in DNA: TGTGCCAGCAGCGAACCGGGACAGGGATTTCAGAACGAGCAGTACTTC.

CDR3 nucleotides: TGTGCCTGGAGTGTATATGTGACAGGGGTGTACACCTTC. It encodes CAWSVYVTGVYTF. The chain links TRBV30 to TRBJ1-2; 8 nucleotides match TRBD1. The CDR3 has 13 residues. Trimming took 0 bases from V and 11 from J; bases not matched to a gene: 8. Germline values: CDR1 GTSNPN, CDR2 SVGIG (reference sequence).

This clone turned up a few times. This chain connects TRBV30 to TRBJ1-4; unclear D gene. This CDR3 spans 14 amino acids. Trimming left V 0 bases short and J 8 bases short, with 13 bases between. Per germline, CDR1 GTSNPN and CDR2 SVGIG (reference sequence). This CDR3 reads CAWSVGPGGEKLFF. CDR3 DNA sequence: TGTGCCTGGAGTGTAGGACCCGGAGGGGAAAAACTGTTTTTT.

V and J are TRBV7-2 and TRBJ2-7; D perhaps matches TRBD1 (6 bases). V lost 5 bases and J lost 3, with 14 bases in between. In germline, CDR1 is SGHTA, CDR2 FQGNSA. The CDR3 totals 14 residues. The CDR3 reads CASSHPRQDYEQYF. CDR3 nucleotides: TGTGCCAGCAGCCACCCAAGACAGGACTACGAGCAGTACTTC.

The chain is built from TRBV27 and TRBJ2-2; 15 bases agree with TRBD2. The CDR3 is 17 amino acids. The germline gives CDR1 MNHEY, CDR2 SMNVEV (reference sequence). Trimming at V came to 9 bases and at J to 7 bases, leaving 12 bases not matched to a gene. The CDR3 bases are TGTGCCAGTACCAACCCGGGACTAGCGGGAGGTTTCGGGGAGCTGTTTTTT. Translated: CASTNPGLAGGFGELFF.

The chain has TRBV19 and TRBJ2-2, with 7 bases matching TRBD1. CDR1 is LNHDA and CDR2 is SQIVND in the germline V gene (reference sequence). The CDR3 extends over 16 amino acids. J lost 7 bases, V lost 5 bases, and 13 bases had no gene match. This CDR3 reads CASSSWGQLEDGELFF. The DNA of the CDR3 is TGTGCCAGTAGTTCCTGGGGACAGCTCGAGGACGGGGAGCTGTTTTTT.

The rearrangement joins TRBV4-1 to TRBJ2-3; TRBD1 agrees at 9 bases. J was trimmed by 4 bases and V by 3 bases; bases with no gene match: 5. The germline V gene has CDR1 MGHRA and CDR2 YSYEKL. The CDR3 has 15 residues. The CDR3 loop is CASSHGDRVADTQYF. The CDR3 nucleotides read TGCGCCAGCAGCCACGGGGACAGGGTTGCAGATACGCAGTATTTT.

The rearrangement joins TRBV6-5 to TRBJ1-2; D is perhaps TRBD1 (5 bases). This CDR3 has 12 amino acids. The V gene lost 8 bases and the J gene lost 5 bases, with 12 bases spanning the gap. CDR1 is MNHEY, CDR2 SVGAGI, per germline. The CDR3 spells CASGQKGYGYTF. The CDR3 DNA sequence: TGTGCCAGCGGCCAAAAGGGGTATGGCTACACCTTC.